The sequence of this T cell receptor beta chain was determined in a study of blood T cell repertoires in COVID-19. Study at large: Sites in the United States, Italy and Spain provided acute and convalescent COVID-19 samples.

Trimming pared 4 bases from V and 5 bases from J, leaving 12 bases between. Germline V gene lookup returns CDR1 LGHNA and CDR2 YSLEER. The CDR3 has 14 residues. How the authors handled the data: Reference gene primer amplification gave nucleated cell count estimates. Sequencing used immunoSEQ multiplex PCR; TCRdb keeps in-frame clones, though not all of them. D and trimming come from the DNA, and the V and J calls and clone size come from that table. The sample shows 30,000 or so clones, roughly four fifths of them seen only once. The receptor was derived from an elderly man with active or convalescent COVID-19. This chain links TRBV4-3 with TRBJ2-1; tentative D call: TRBD2 (6 bases). Sequenced material: peripheral blood. Written as DNA, the CDR3 is TGCGCCAGCAGCCGATGGGACTCAAACAATGAGCAGTTCTTC. This encodes CASSRWDSNNEQFF.